A selection of T cell receptor beta chains follows, all from one sample in a study of graft-versus-host responses after intestinal transplantation. Repertoires were generated with immunoSEQ multiplex PCR, while TCRdb's copy carries only in-frame clones and drops some. The sample includes tens of thousands of clones, around 85% of them seen just once. These receptors' targets are unknown. The sequencing here drew on unstimulated CD4+ T cells sorted from spleen or lymph node cells, taken before transplant. These receptors originate from a human donor who was the organ donor for an intestinal transplant. CDR3s include the opening cysteine and the closing phenylalanine or tryptophan. D genes are given only for firm matches. Expanded clones get a size class; other rows say once, few or many, or leave the size out.

j_call	v_call	clone_size	d_call	cdr3_aa	cdr3_nt
TRBJ2-1	TRBV29-1	NA	TRBD2	CSVQGLADLRGYNEQFF	TGCAGCGTCCAGGGACTAGCGGATCTTAGGGGGTACAATGAGCAGTTCTTC
TRBJ2-3	TRBV19	once	NA	CASSIGFGGRTSTDTQYF	TGTGCCAGTAGTATCGGGTTTGGAGGAAGAACTAGCACAGATACGCAGTATTTT
TRBJ2-7	TRBV10-1	NA	NA	CASRGTQYF	TGCGCCAGCAGGGGGACGCAGTACTTC
TRBJ2-7	TRBV19	once	TRBD1	CASSIGQGGYEQYF	TGTGCCAGTAGTATCGGACAGGGCGGATACGAGCAGTACTTC
TRBJ1-2	TRBV19	NA	NA	CASSIGGRDYGYTF	TGTGCCAGTAGTATAGGGGGCAGGGACTATGGCTACACCTTC
TRBJ2-2	TRBV6-5	NA	TRBD1	CASSYLTGMNTGELFF	TGTGCCAGCAGTTACTTGACAGGGATGAACACCGGGGAGCTGTTTTTT
TRBJ1-2	TRBV10-3	few	TRBD1	CATSPGQTGGYTF	TGTGCCACCTCTCCGGGACAGACAGGTGGCTACACCTTC
TRBJ2-6	TRBV27	NA	NA	CASSLWSSGANVLTF	TGTGCCAGCAGTTTATGGAGCTCTGGGGCCAACGTCCTGACTTTC
TRBJ2-1	TRBV5-1	NA	NA	CASSPPATHTDNEQFF	TGCGCCAGCAGCCCCCCGGCGACCCATACCGACAATGAGCAGTTCTTC
TRBJ1-5	TRBV27	NA	NA	CASSLKAGVGNQPQHF	TGTGCCAGCAGTTTAAAGGCGGGGGTAGGCAATCAGCCCCAGCATTTT
TRBJ2-5	TRBV6-6	NA	NA	CASSYPTGRETQYF	TGTGCCAGCAGTTACCCGACAGGTCGGGAGACCCAGTACTTC
TRBJ2-5	TRBV25-1	NA	NA	CASRPTEETQYF	TGTGCCAGCAGGCCCACCGAAGAGACCCAGTACTTC
TRBJ1-1	TRBV19	NA	NA	CASSIGGGGTEAFF	TGTGCCAGTAGTATAGGAGGGGGTGGCACTGAAGCTTTCTTT
TRBJ2-7	TRBV5-1	NA	TRBD1	CASSPGTGVPNSYEQYF	TGCGCCAGCAGCCCGGGGACAGGGGTTCCGAATTCCTACGAGCAGTACTTC
TRBJ1-2	TRBV6-6	once	NA	CASSYSAPLYGYTF	TGTGCCAGCAGTTACTCGGCACCATTGTATGGCTACACCTTC
TRBJ1-2	TRBV10-3	NA	NA	CAISSGHTSIYGYTF	TGTGCCATCAGCTCGGGACACACGTCTATCTATGGCTACACCTTC
TRBJ2-5	TRBV20-1	NA	NA	CSASTRETQYF	TGCAGTGCTAGCACCCGGGAGACCCAGTACTTC
TRBJ1-6	TRBV5-6	NA	NA	CASSFRTWEGNSPLHF	TGTGCCAGCAGCTTTCGGACTTGGGAGGGGAATTCACCCCTCCACTTT
TRBJ2-2	TRBV9	NA	TRBD2	CASSVGLAGPEGGELFF	TGTGCCAGCAGCGTAGGACTAGCGGGCCCAGAAGGCGGGGAGCTGTTTTTT
TRBJ2-3	TRBV29-1	NA	NA	CSVEETSTDTQYF	TGCAGCGTTGAAGAAACCTCCACAGATACGCAGTATTTT
TRBJ2-3	TRBV7-2	NA	NA	CASSLDSHTDTQYF	TGTGCCAGCAGCCTCGACTCCCACACAGATACGCAGTATTTT
TRBJ2-7	TRBV6-5	NA	NA	CASTRGVNSYEQYF	TGTGCCAGCACCAGGGGGGTGAACTCCTACGAGCAGTACTTC
TRBJ2-3	TRBV10-2	NA	TRBD2	CASAGLAAVRDTQYF	TGCGCCAGCGCGGGACTAGCGGCCGTTAGGGATACGCAGTATTTT
TRBJ2-2	TRBV2	once	TRBD2	CASRPPLAGGPPGELFF	TGTGCCAGCAGGCCCCCGCTAGCGGGGGGGCCCCCCGGGGAGCTGTTTTTT
TRBJ2-6	TRBV19	once	NA	CASSMWGSGANVLTF	TGTGCCAGTAGTATGTGGGGATCTGGGGCCAACGTCCTGACTTTC
TRBJ2-3	TRBV19	NA	TRBD2	CASSSGRASTDTQYF	TGTGCCAGTAGTAGCGGGAGGGCCAGCACAGATACGCAGTATTTT
TRBJ1-1	TRBV30	NA	TRBD1	CAWGRQGGTEAFF	TGTGCCTGGGGGAGACAGGGAGGGACTGAAGCTTTCTTT